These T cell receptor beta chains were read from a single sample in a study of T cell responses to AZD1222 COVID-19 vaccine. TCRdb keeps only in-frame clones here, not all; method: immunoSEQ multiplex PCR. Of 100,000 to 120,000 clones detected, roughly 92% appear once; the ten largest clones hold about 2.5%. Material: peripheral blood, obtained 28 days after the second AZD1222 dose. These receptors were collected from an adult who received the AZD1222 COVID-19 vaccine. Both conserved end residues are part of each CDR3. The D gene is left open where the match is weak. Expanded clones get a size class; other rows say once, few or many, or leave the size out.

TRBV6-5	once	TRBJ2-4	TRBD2	CASSRAGGDKNIQYF	TGTGCCAGCAGTAGGGCGGGGGGGGACAAAAACATTCAGTACTTC
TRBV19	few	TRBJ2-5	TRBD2	CASSMQAAGETQYF	TGTGCCAGTAGTATGCAGGCAGCGGGGGAGACCCAGTACTTC
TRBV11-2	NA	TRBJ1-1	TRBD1	CASSLDGDRGSEAFF	TGTGCCAGCAGCTTAGACGGGGACAGGGGTTCTGAAGCTTTCTTT
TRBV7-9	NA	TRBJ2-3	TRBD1	CASSRDGTGTDTQYF	TGTGCCAGCAGCCGGGACGGGACAGGAACAGATACGCAGTATTTT
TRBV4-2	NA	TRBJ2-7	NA	CASSQDYSGRPYEQYF	TGTGCCAGCAGCCAAGACTACTCGGGACGTCCTTACGAGCAGTACTTC
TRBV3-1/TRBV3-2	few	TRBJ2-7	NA	CASSQVNSYYEQYF	TGTGCCAGCAGCCAAGTCAACAGCTACTACGAGCAGTACTTC
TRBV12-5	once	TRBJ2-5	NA	CASGLGETQYF	TGTGCTAGTGGTCTGGGGGAGACCCAGTACTTC
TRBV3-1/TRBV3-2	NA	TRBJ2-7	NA	CASSPYRDTGWQYF	TGTGCCAGCAGCCCCTACCGGGACACCGGGTGGCAGTACTTC
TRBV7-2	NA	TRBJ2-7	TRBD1	CASSLLPGGLSSEQYF	TGTGCCAGCAGCTTACTTCCAGGGGGCCTGAGTAGCGAGCAGTACTTC
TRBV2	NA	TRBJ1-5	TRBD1	CASSERGQGAGSNQPQHF	TGTGCCAGCAGTGAACGTGGCCAGGGGGCCGGTAGCAATCAGCCCCAGCATTTT
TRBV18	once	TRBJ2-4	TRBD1	CASSPDRGARAIANIQYF	TGTGCCAGCTCACCGGACAGGGGGGCGCGCGCAATCGCTAACATTCAGTACTTC
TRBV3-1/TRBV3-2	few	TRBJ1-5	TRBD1	CASSRTGNSNQPQHF	TGTGCCAGCAGCCGGACAGGGAACAGCAATCAGCCCCAGCATTTT
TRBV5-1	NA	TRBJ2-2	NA	CASSLGLLGPGELFF	TGCGCCAGCAGCTTGGGCCTCCTAGGACCCGGGGAGCTGTTTTTT
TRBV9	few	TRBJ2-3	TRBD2	CASSVSSSGATDTQYF	TGTGCCAGCAGCGTATCGTCTAGCGGGGCAACAGATACGCAGTATTTT
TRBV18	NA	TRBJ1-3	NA	CASSPGQAGRAIYF	TGTGCCAGCTCACCCGGACAAGCCGGTAGGGCCATATATTTT
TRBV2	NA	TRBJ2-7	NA	CASRAGTPRPRQYF	TGTGCCAGCAGGGCCGGGACACCCAGACCGAGGCAGTACTTC
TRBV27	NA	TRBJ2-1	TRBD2	CASSKSGGTWREQFF	TGTGCCAGCAGTAAGAGCGGGGGAACGTGGAGAGAGCAGTTCTTC
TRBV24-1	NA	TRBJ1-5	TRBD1	CATSDLQGGVSNQPQHF	TGTGCCACCAGTGATTTGCAGGGGGGAGTAAGCAATCAGCCCCAGCATTTT
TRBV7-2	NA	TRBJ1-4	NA	CASSRSATNEKLFF	TGTGCCAGCAGCCGTAGTGCAACTAATGAAAAACTGTTTTTT
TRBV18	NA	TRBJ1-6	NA	CASSRSPGPYNSPLHF	TGTGCCAGCTCACGGTCACCGGGCCCCTATAATTCACCCCTCCACTTT
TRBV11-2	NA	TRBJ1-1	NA	CASSLVAEAFF	TGTGCCAGCAGCTTAGTGGCTGAAGCTTTCTTT
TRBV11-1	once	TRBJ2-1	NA	CASSFPRGLENNEQFF	TGTGCCAGCAGCTTTCCACGGGGACTCGAAAACAATGAGCAGTTCTTC
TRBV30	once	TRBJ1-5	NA	CAWSTITEDQPQHF	TGTGCCTGGAGCACAATTACTGAGGATCAGCCCCAGCATTTT
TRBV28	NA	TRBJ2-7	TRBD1	CASSLGLGQGSYEQYF	TGTGCCAGCAGTTTGGGCCTGGGACAGGGTTCCTACGAGCAGTACTTC
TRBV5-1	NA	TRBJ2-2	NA	CASRGEVANTGELFF	TGCGCCAGCAGGGGGGAGGTTGCGAACACCGGGGAGCTGTTTTTT
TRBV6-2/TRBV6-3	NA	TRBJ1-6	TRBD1	CASSIPGQGYNSPLHF	TGTGCCAGCAGTATCCCGGGACAGGGCTATAATTCACCCCTCCACTTT
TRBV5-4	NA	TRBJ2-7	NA	CASSLGQSESYEQYF	TGTGCCAGCAGCTTGGGGCAGTCAGAATCCTACGAGCAGTACTTC
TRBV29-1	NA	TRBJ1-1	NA	CSVGSGANTEAFF	TGCAGCGTTGGCTCCGGGGCAAACACTGAAGCTTTCTTT
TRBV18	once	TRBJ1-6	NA	CASSGANSYNSPLHF	TGTGCCAGCTCAGGGGCGAACTCCTATAATTCACCCCTCCACTTT
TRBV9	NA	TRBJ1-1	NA	CASSVQGDTEAFF	TGTGCCAGCAGCGTACAGGGTGACACTGAAGCTTTCTTT
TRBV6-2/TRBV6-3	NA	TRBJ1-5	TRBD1	CASSPLTGIASQPQHF	TGTGCCAGCAGTCCCCTGACAGGGATCGCTTCTCAGCCCCAGCATTTT
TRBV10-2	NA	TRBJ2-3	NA	CASSRTTRTDTQYF	TGCGCCAGCAGCCGGACTACCCGCACAGATACGCAGTATTTT
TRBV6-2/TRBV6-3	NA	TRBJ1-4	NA	CASSQRLGGEKLFF	TGTGCCAGCAGTCAACGGCTTGGAGGTGAAAAACTGTTTTTT
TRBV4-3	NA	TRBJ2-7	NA	CASSQTGSYEQYF	TGCGCCAGCAGCCAGACGGGCTCCTACGAGCAGTACTTC
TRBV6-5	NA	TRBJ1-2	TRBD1	CASSFTGGSGYTF	TGTGCCAGCAGTTTCACAGGGGGATCGGGCTACACCTTC
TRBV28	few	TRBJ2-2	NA	CASSVTTTGELFF	TGTGCCAGCAGTGTCACAACTACCGGGGAGCTGTTTTTT
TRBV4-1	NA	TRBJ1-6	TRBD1	CASSQEDQGANNSPLHF	TGCGCCAGCAGCCAAGAGGATCAGGGGGCGAATAATTCACCCCTCCACTTT
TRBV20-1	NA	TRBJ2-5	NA	CSVSQETQYF	TGCAGTGTATCCCAAGAGACCCAGTACTTC
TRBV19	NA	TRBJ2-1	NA	CASSWGGIVQDEQFF	TGTGCCAGTAGTTGGGGGGGCATCGTCCAGGATGAGCAGTTCTTC
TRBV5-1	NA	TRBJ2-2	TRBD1	CASSSGQGATNTGELFF	TGCGCCAGCAGCTCGGGACAGGGGGCGACGAACACCGGGGAGCTGTTTTTT
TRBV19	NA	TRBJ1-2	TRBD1	CASSIRTPTGYGYTF	TGTGCCAGTAGTATTCGGACCCCGACAGGGTATGGCTACACCTTC
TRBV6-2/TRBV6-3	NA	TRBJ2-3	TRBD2	CASSYSFSVAGGLDTQYF	TGTGCCAGCAGTTACTCGTTCTCGGTAGCGGGGGGGCTCGATACGCAGTATTTT
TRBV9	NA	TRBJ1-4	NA	CASSASGTAEKLFF	TGTGCCAGCAGCGCGTCCGGGACTGCTGAAAAACTGTTTTTT
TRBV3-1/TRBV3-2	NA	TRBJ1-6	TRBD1	CASSRNRGTYSPLHF	TGTGCCAGCAGCCGTAACAGGGGAACCTATTCACCCCTCCACTTT
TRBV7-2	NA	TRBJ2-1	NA	CASSHTGPRNYNEQFF	TGTGCCAGCAGCCATACGGGACCGAGGAACTACAATGAGCAGTTCTTC
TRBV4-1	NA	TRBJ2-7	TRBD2	CASSQDGQATSGGTYEQYF	TGCGCCAGCAGCCAAGATGGACAGGCGACTAGCGGGGGTACCTACGAGCAGTACTTC
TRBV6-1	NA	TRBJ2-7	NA	CASSDGFYEQYF	TGTGCCAGCAGTGATGGGTTCTACGAGCAGTACTTC
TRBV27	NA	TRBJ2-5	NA	CASSFFQGETQYF	TGTGCCAGCAGTTTTTTTCAGGGAGAGACCCAGTACTTC
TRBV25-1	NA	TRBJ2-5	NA	CASSDPGRTEETQYF	TGTGCCAGCAGTGACCCGGGACGAACGGAAGAGACCCAGTACTTC